This T cell receptor beta chain was recorded in a study of T cell repertoires in cytomegalovirus infection. Trimming took 6 bases from V and 4 from J; bases not matched to a gene: 7. Germline-derived CDR1 and CDR2 are MNHNS and SASEGT. The CDR3 has 14 residues. TCRdb itself ran the reads through MiXCR, one entry per CDR3 protein. Here the sample spans roughly 100,000 distinct CDR3 sequences, 16% being singletons. The rearrangement links TRBV6-1 to TRBJ2-7; 9 bases line up with TRBD1. This TCR was sampled from a human donor in good health (CMV status not recorded). Some clones in this sample may be carry-over from other donors' samples. Sequencing was carried out using PBMCs. CDR3 sequence: CASRLTGQGYEQYF. The CDR3 DNA reads as TGTGCCAGCAGATTAACGGGACAGGGTTACGAGCAGTACTTC.